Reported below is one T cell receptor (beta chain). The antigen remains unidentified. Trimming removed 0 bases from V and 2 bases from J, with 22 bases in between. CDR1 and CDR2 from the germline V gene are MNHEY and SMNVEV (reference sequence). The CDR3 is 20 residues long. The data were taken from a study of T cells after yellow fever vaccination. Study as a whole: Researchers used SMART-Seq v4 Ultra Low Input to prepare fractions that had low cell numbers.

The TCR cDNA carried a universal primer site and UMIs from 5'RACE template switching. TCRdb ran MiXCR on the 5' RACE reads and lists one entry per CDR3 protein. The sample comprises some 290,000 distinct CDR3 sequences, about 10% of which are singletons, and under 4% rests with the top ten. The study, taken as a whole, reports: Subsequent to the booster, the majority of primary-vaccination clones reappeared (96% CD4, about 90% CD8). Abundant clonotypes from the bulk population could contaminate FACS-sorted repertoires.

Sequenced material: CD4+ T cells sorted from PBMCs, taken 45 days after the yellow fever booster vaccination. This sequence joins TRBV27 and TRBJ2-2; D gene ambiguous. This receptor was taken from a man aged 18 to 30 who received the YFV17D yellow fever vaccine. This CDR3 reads CASSLSVDPLRHLNTGELFF. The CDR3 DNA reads TGTGCCAGCAGTTTATCTGTGGATCCCCTACGGCATTTAAACACCGGGGAGCTGTTTTTT.